This TCR beta chain was captured by sequencing in a study of OX40 agonist ivuxolimab in advanced cancers. Study background: People in dose escalation had one of these cancers: hepatocellular carcinoma, melanoma, renal cell or head and neck cancer. Study results and limitations: Among the lowest levels of clonal expansion were found in partial responders at 0.1-3.0 mg/kg.

Points on this clone: The antigen is undetermined.

Trimming at V came to 4 bases and at J to 4 bases, leaving 8 bases not matched to a gene. Germline V lookup: CDR1 SGHRS, CDR2 YFSETQ. This CDR3 is built from 15 residues. Baseline was the first blood sampling point, followed by cycle 4 day 1 and cycle 7 day 1. Data came from immunoSEQ multiplex PCR; TCRdb stores just in-frame clones and leaves some out. The repertoire consists of 75,000 to 90,000 clones, with 90% to 95% occurring once and the leading ten covering 0.95% to 1.2%. V and J are TRBV5-1 and TRBJ2-5, with 9 bases fitting TRBD2. The sequencing used CD4+ or CD8+ T cells sorted from blood, collected in a trial of the OX40 agonist ivuxolimab. The receptor was derived from an adult with an advanced solid tumor such as melanoma, head and neck, liver or kidney cancer. CDR3 DNA: TGCGCCAGCAGCGTACTTAGCGGGAGAAGAGAGACCCAGTACTTC. Translating it yields CASSVLSGRRETQYF. Supplemented by reference TRBV5-1 and TRBJ2-5, the full variable domain reads KAGVTQTPRYLIKTRGQQVTLSCSPISGHRSVSWYQQTPGQGLQFLFEYFSETQRNKGNFPGRFSGRQFSNSRSEMNVSTLELGDSALYLCASSVLSGRRETQYFGPGTRLLVL.